The 22 T cell receptor beta chains below were found in one sample sequenced in a study of beta chain features in type 1 diabetes. Study-level findings and limits: Moderately but significantly shorter TCRB CDR3s were found in Type 1 diabetes patients in all four CD4+ subsets.

Sequencing targeted expressed TCRB transcripts, as all isolated RNA had been reverse transcribed. Profiled with immunoSEQ multiplex PCR; TCRdb holds only in-frame clones, not every one. The table includes 500,000 to 650,000 clones, 9.5% to 15% detected once. For these receptors, no antigen is known. Sequencing was performed on naive CD4+ T cells from blood. These receptors came from a man in his thirties or forties with type 1 diabetes.

This clone was counted a few times. V and J are TRBV6-1 and TRBJ2-5; D may be TRBD2 (7 bases). V was trimmed by 8 bases and J by 5 bases, leaving 15 bases between them. The germline CDR1 and CDR2 sequences are MNHNS and SASEGT. This CDR3 comprises 13 residues. The CDR3 loop reads CASGGGGEETQYF. CDR3 sequence (DNA): TGTGCCAGCGGAGGGGGGGGCGAGGAGACCCAGTACTTC.

This sequence joins TRBV18 and TRBJ2-5; D gene unclear. V was shortened by 3 bases and J by 0 bases, with 8 bases between the two germline ends. CDR3 length: 14 residues. Germline V gene lookup returns CDR1 KGHSH and CDR2 LQKENI. The CDR3 loop is CASSPTRYQETQYF. The DNA for the CDR3 is TGTGCCAGCTCACCCACCAGGTACCAAGAGACCCAGTACTTC. Variable domain in full (rest from reference TRBV18 and TRBJ2-5): NAGVMQNPRHLVRRRGQEARLRCSPMKGHSHVYWYRQLPEEGLKFMVYLQKENIIDESGMPKERFSAEFPKEGPSILRIQQVVRGDSAAYFCASSPTRYQETQYFGPGTRLLVL.

V and J are TRBV19 and TRBJ2-1; TRBD2 matches at 9 bases. Losses at the gene ends were 7 bases for V and 2 bases for J; bases not matched to a gene: 6. The V gene's germline CDR1 is LNHDA and CDR2 SQIVND (reference sequence). This CDR3 has 15 residues. This chain's CDR3 is CASTRSGGPYNEQFF. The CDR3 DNA sequence: TGTGCCAGTACAAGAAGCGGGGGGCCCTACAATGAGCAGTTCTTC.

The V and J genes are TRBV4-2 and TRBJ2-7, with D hard to call. Trimming cost V 1 base and J 3 bases, with 13 bases left between them. CDR3 size: 15 residues. Germline V gives CDR1 LGHNA, CDR2 YNFKEQ. This CDR3 is CASSQGGESIYEQYF. CDR3 in DNA: TGTGCCAGCAGCCAAGGTGGTGAGTCAATCTACGAGCAGTACTTC.

V usage is TRBV9 and J usage is TRBJ2-5; D gene unclear. Germline-derived CDR1 and CDR2 are SGDLS and YYNGEE. V was cut by 1 base and J by 2 bases, with 12 bases left in between. The CDR3 has 15 amino acids. For the CDR3, the DNA is TGTGCCAGCAGCGTAAGGGCAGTACTACAAGAGACCCAGTACTTC. This encodes CASSVRAVLQETQYF.

This clone turned up a few times. The rearrangement joins TRBV2 to TRBJ2-7, with D maybe TRBD1 (6 bases). Trimming cost V 7 bases and J 1 base, with 14 bases left between them. Looked up from germline, CDR1 is SNHLY and CDR2 is FYNNEI. CDR3 length equals 14 residues. The CDR3 here is CASTSRDISYEQYF. The CDR3 DNA follows: TGTGCCAGCACCTCCCGGGACATATCCTACGAGCAGTACTTC.

This clone came up a few times. This chain links TRBV9 with TRBJ2-7; D is ambiguous. Germline V CDR1 and CDR2: SGDLS, YYNGEE. This CDR3 is built from 11 residues. V was cut by 1 base and J by 2 bases, with 1 base left in between. The CDR3 DNA reads as TGTGCCAGCAGCGTAACCTACGAGCAGTACTTC. Amino acids: CASSVTYEQYF.

This clone has only a few counts. This chain uses TRBV7-6 with TRBJ2-1, with 12 nucleotides matching TRBD2. Per the germline V gene, CDR1 is SGHVS and CDR2 is FNYEAQ. V was pared by 6 bases and J by 0 bases, with 9 bases of the junction left unmatched. This CDR3 has 18 amino acids. CDR3 coding DNA: TGTGCCAGCAGGCGGGGACTAGCGGGTCGGAGCTCCTACAATGAGCAGTTCTTC. It encodes CASRRGLAGRSSYNEQFF.

The chain joins TRBV28 to TRBJ1-5, with a possible D match to TRBD1 (5 bases). CDR3 length equals 13 residues. CDR1 and CDR2 from the germline V gene are MDHEN and SYDVKM. Trimming pared 8 bases from V and 6 bases from J, leaving 14 bases between. CDR3 DNA sequence: TGTGCCAGCTGCCCGGGGGGTAGTCAGCCCCAGCATTTT. Translating it yields CASCPGGSQPQHF.

This clone came up a few times. This rearrangement joins TRBV2 to TRBJ2-1; TRBD1 or TRBD2 may be the D gene (5 bases each). V lost 4 bases to trimming and J lost 5 bases, with 9 bases between them. Germline V lookup: CDR1 SNHLY, CDR2 FYNNEI. This CDR3 has 13 amino acids. The CDR3 DNA is TGTGCCAGCAGTGGGGACGGAGACAATGAGCAGTTCTTC. It translates to CASSGDGDNEQFF.

There are a few counts of this clone. The sample holds other DNA sequences that translate to the same CDR3. The chain couples TRBV2 to TRBJ2-5; weak D call: TRBD1 (6 bases). This CDR3 is 11 amino acids long. Trimming stripped 9 bases from V and 5 bases from J, with 10 bases between. Germline loops: CDR1 SNHLY, CDR2 FYNNEI. CDR3 sequence reads: CASTGLETQYF. CDR3 sequence (DNA): TGTGCCAGTACAGGGCTGGAGACCCAGTACTTC.

This clone was counted a few times. Other DNA sequences of this sample code for an identical CDR3. The rearrangement links TRBV5-4 to TRBJ1-1, with 8 bases fitting TRBD1. CDR3 length equals 14 residues. CDR1 is SGHNT, CDR2 YYREEE, per germline (reference sequence). Trimming removed 4 bases from V and 2 bases from J; junction bases left unmatched: 4. The DNA of the CDR3 is TGTGCCAGCAGCCCAGGACAGGGCAACACTGAAGCTTTCTTT. This encodes CASSPGQGNTEAFF.

This chain links TRBV6-1 with TRBJ2-5, with a possible D match to TRBD1 (6 bases). The CDR3 is 12 residues long. The germline V gene has CDR1 MNHNS and CDR2 SASEGT. V lost 10 bases, J lost 10 bases, and 19 bases lay in between. In DNA form, the CDR3 reads TGTGCCACCTCAAGGGGGTCTGATGGCCAGTACTTC. Protein sequence: CATSRGSDGQYF.

This clone was observed a few times. The CDR3 DNA reads TGTGCCAGCAGTACTTCTCGTCGGGACAATGAGCAGTTCTTC. Protein sequence: CASSTSRRDNEQFF. The chain carries TRBV6-1 and TRBJ2-1, with D uncertain. CDR1 MNHNS and CDR2 SASEGT come from the germline V gene. The length of the CDR3 is 14 residues. V lost 5 bases and J 5 bases, leaving 13 bases between the germline ends.

This clone was seen more than once but under ten times. The chain combines TRBV6-6 with TRBJ2-1; no firm D call. Germline V gene sequence: CDR1 MNHNY, CDR2 SVGAGI (reference sequence). V was cut by 6 bases and J by 3 bases, with 6 bases left in between. The CDR3 runs to 12 residues. The CDR3 is CASSMDYNEQFF. CDR3 DNA: TGTGCCAGCAGCATGGACTACAATGAGCAGTTCTTC.

This clone was seen only a few times. The rearrangement uses TRBV4-3 and TRBJ2-2, with 11 bases lining up with TRBD2. The trim removed 0 bases at V and 5 bases at J, leaving 2 bases unmatched. Germline CDR1 reads LGHNA; CDR2 reads YSLEER. The CDR3 spans 16 residues. CDR3 sequence: CASSQDSSGGTGELFF. In DNA form, the CDR3 reads TGCGCCAGCAGCCAAGATTCTAGCGGGGGGACCGGGGAGCTGTTTTTT.

This chain joins TRBV25-1 and TRBJ1-1, with 8 nucleotides matching TRBD1. Trimming cost V 3 bases and J 3 bases; bases outside gene matches: 6. Germline V gives CDR1 MGHDK, CDR2 SYGVNS. CDR3 length: 15 residues. The CDR3: CASSEGDRRYTEAFF. In DNA form, the CDR3 reads TGTGCCAGCAGTGAGGGGGACAGGCGATACACTGAAGCTTTCTTT.

The CDR3 sequence: CASSFGSGGADTQYF. Written as DNA, the CDR3 is TGTGCCAGCAGCTTTGGAAGCGGGGGGGCAGATACGCAGTATTTT. The chain links TRBV7-2 to TRBJ2-3, with 10 bases lining up with TRBD2. The trim removed 3 bases at V and 4 bases at J, leaving 4 bases unmatched. The germline gives CDR1 SGHTA, CDR2 FQGNSA. The CDR3 length is 15 residues.

V is TRBV11-2 and J is TRBJ2-2; no firm D call. Germline V CDR1 and CDR2: SGHAT, FQNNGV. There are 14 residues in the CDR3. Trimming left V 0 bases short and J 4 bases short, with 6 bases between. The CDR3 is CASSLEPSTGELFF. CDR3 in DNA: TGTGCCAGCAGCTTAGAGCCGAGCACCGGGGAGCTGTTTTTT.

This clone has more than one count but fewer than ten. The gene calls are TRBV7-2 and TRBJ1-5; TRBD1 matches 8 bases. The ends lost 0 bases at V and 9 bases at J; junction bases unmatched: 7. This CDR3 is 15 amino acids long. CDR1 and CDR2 from the germline V gene are SGHTA and FQGNSA. The CDR3 sequence: CASSLAWQGAGPQHF. CDR3 nucleotides: TGTGCCAGCAGCTTAGCTTGGCAGGGGGCAGGGCCCCAGCATTTT.

This clone was counted a few times. The chain employs TRBV6-1 and TRBJ2-1; 7 nucleotides match TRBD1. After removal of 7 bases from V and 7 bases from J, the junction contained 10 bases not matched to a gene. Germline assignment: CDR1 MNHNS and CDR2 SASEGT. CDR3 length equals 14 residues. This CDR3 reads CASNGQGVKNEQFF. CDR3 DNA sequence: TGTGCCAGCAACGGCCAGGGGGTTAAGAATGAGCAGTTCTTC.

J is TRBJ2-5 and V is TRBV7-8, with D unresolved. The V end was cut by 0 bases, the J end by 1 base, with 6 bases between. CDR1 and CDR2 from the germline V gene are SGHVS and FQNEAQ. This CDR3 contains 14 residues. The CDR3 region has the DNA TGTGCCAGCAGCTTAGCTGAGATCCAAGAGACCCAGTACTTC. Protein product: CASSLAEIQETQYF.